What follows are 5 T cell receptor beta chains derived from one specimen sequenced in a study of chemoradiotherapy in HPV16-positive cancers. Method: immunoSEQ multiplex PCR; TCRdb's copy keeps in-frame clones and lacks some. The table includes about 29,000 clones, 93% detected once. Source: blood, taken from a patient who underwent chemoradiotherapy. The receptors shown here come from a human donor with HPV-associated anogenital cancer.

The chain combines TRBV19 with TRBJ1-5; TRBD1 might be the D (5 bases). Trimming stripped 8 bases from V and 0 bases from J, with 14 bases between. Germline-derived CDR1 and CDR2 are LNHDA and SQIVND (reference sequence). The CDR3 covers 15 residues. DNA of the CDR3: TGTGCCAGTCTTCAAGACAGCTATAGCAATCAGCCCCAGCATTTT. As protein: CASLQDSYSNQPQHF. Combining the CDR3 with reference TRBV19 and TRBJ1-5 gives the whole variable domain DGGITQSPKYLFRKEGQNVTLSCEQNLNHDAMYWYRQDPGQGLRLIYYSQIVNDFQKGDIAEGYSVSREKKESFPLTVTSAQKNPTAFYLCASLQDSYSNQPQHFGDGTRLSIL.

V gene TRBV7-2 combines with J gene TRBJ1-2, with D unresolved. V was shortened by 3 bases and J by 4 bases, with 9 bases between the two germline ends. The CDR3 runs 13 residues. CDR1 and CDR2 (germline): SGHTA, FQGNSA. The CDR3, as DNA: TGTGCCAGCAGCTTGGGCGGCTTCTATGGCTACACCTTC. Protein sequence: CASSLGGFYGYTF.

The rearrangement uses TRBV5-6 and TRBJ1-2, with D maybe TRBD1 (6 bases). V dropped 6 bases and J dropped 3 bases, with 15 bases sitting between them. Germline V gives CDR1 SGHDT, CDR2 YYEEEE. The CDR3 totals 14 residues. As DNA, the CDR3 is TGTGCCAGCACACTCGGGGCAGGGGACTATGGCTACACCTTC. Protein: CASTLGAGDYGYTF.

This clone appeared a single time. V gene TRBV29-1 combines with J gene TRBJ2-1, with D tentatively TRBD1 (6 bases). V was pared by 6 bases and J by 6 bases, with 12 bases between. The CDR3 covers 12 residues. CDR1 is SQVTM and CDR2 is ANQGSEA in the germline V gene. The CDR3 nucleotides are TGCAGCGTGTATTACAGGGCCAATGAGCAGTTCTTC. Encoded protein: CSVYYRANEQFF.

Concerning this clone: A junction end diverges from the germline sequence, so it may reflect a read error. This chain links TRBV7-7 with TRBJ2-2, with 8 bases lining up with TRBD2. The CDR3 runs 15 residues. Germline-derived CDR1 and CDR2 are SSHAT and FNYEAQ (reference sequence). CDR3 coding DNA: TGTGCTAGCAGCTTAGCGGGACCAAAGTCCGGGGAGCTGTTTTTT. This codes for CASSLAGPKSGELFF.